The rows below give T cell receptor beta chains drawn from one sample of a study of T cell responses to AZD1222 COVID-19 vaccine. Produced via immunoSEQ multiplex PCR; TCRdb's table is partial and in-frame only. The data show some 85,000 clones, with about 85% seen just once and roughly 24% held by the top ten. Sequencing used peripheral blood, obtained on day 0 of AZD1222 vaccination. These receptors originate from an adult in good health. Each CDR3 is given with its conserved first and last residue. The order of the fields is J gene, clone size, D gene, V gene, CDR3 DNA, CDR3 protein. A D gene is named only where the DNA matches it firmly. Not every row has a clone size; where given, it reads once, few, many or a size class.

TRBJ2-3,-,-,TRBV6-5,TGTGCCAGCAAACTGGGCCTAACAGATACGCAGTATTTT,CASKLGLTDTQYF
TRBJ2-3,once,TRBD2,TRBV7-3,TGTGCCAGCAGCTTAGGTAGCGGGAGTGCAGATACGCAGTATTTT,CASSLGSGSADTQYF
TRBJ2-2,-,-,TRBV3-1/TRBV3-2,TGTGCCACCACGCAAGGAACCGGGGAGCTGTTTTTT,CATTQGTGELFF
TRBJ2-7,-,-,TRBV27,TGTGCCAGCAGTTTTTCCGGGACCCTCTACGAGCAGTACTTC,CASSFSGTLYEQYF
TRBJ2-5,once,-,TRBV21-1,TGTGCCAGCAGCAAGTCCGGTTCGTCGCTCCCGGGGGGCCGAGAGACCCAGTACTTC,CASSKSGSSLPGGRETQYF
TRBJ1-1,-,-,TRBV7-3,TGTGCCAGCAGCTTAAGCCCGGGGGGGACTGAAGCTTTCTTT,CASSLSPGGTEAFF
TRBJ1-5,-,-,TRBV3-1/TRBV3-2,TGTGCCAGCAGCCTCCAATCTGTATCGGGGCAGCCCCAGCATTTT,CASSLQSVSGQPQHF
TRBJ2-5,-,TRBD2,TRBV4-1,TGCGCCAGCAGCCAAGCGGGAGGAGAGACCCAGTACTTC,CASSQAGGETQYF
TRBJ2-3,-,-,TRBV7-3,TGTGCCAGCAGCTTAGGGCTACCGAGCACAGATACGCAGTATTTT,CASSLGLPSTDTQYF
TRBJ1-1,-,-,TRBV5-1,TGCGCCAGCAGCCCCTGGATAAAGGCTACCTTTGAGAACACTGAAGCTTTCTTT,CASSPWIKATFENTEAFF
TRBJ2-7,-,-,TRBV29-1,TGCAGCGTTGTGGAGGACCAGCAGTACTTC,CSVVEDQQYF
TRBJ2-7,-,-,TRBV7-2,TGTGCCAGCACCGGGATCTCCTACGAGCAGTACTTC,CASTGISYEQYF
TRBJ2-6,-,TRBD1,TRBV6-4,TGTGCCAGCAGTGACTCGGGACAGGGAGCCTCTGGGGCCAACGTCCTGACTTTC,CASSDSGQGASGANVLTF
TRBJ1-3,-,TRBD1,TRBV6-5,TGTGCCAGCAGTAGGGGCAGGGGGCTTGGAAACACCATATATTTT,CASSRGRGLGNTIYF
TRBJ2-3,-,TRBD2,TRBV18,TGTGCCAGCACCTCCTTAGCGGGAGGGACTAGCACAGATACGCAGTATTTT,CASTSLAGGTSTDTQYF
TRBJ1-5,few,-,TRBV5-5,TGTGCCAGCAGCTTGGGGGACCTTTATCAGCCCCAGCATTTT,CASSLGDLYQPQHF
TRBJ2-1,-,-,TRBV7-9,TGTGCCAGCAGCTACAATGAGCAGTTCTTC,CASSYNEQFF
TRBJ1-1,-,-,TRBV19,TGTGCCAGTAGTATAGTCCCCATCGACACTGAAGCTTTCTTT,CASSIVPIDTEAFF
TRBJ1-5,once,TRBD1,TRBV28,TGTGCCAGCAGTCCGGGACAGGGCGATCAGCCCCAGCATTTT,CASSPGQGDQPQHF
TRBJ2-7,-,-,TRBV7-8,TGTGCCAGCAGCCCCCGATACCCCTACGAGCAGTACTTC,CASSPRYPYEQYF
TRBJ2-7,-,-,TRBV4-2,TGTGCCAGCAGCCAAGAAGGGGGACCTTACGAGCAGTACTTC,CASSQEGGPYEQYF
TRBJ2-3,-,TRBD2,TRBV10-1,TGCGCCAGCTATCCTAGTGGGACTAGCGGCCCAGATACGCAGTATTTT,CASYPSGTSGPDTQYF
TRBJ1-5,-,-,TRBV7-3,TGTGCCAGCAATACAATGTCCCAGCATTTT,CASNTMSQHF
TRBJ1-1,-,-,TRBV7-3,TGTGCCAGCAGCTTACAGGTTAACACTGAAGCTTTCTTT,CASSLQVNTEAFF
TRBJ1-1,-,TRBD1,TRBV10-3,TGTGCCATCACCAGACAGGGAGGGGACACTGAAGCTTTCTTT,CAITRQGGDTEAFF
TRBJ1-6,few,TRBD1,TRBV19,TGTGCCAGCCGGGACAGGGGGCTGAATTCACCCCTCCACTTT,CASRDRGLNSPLHF
TRBJ1-5,-,-,TRBV30,TGTGCCTGGAGCGTGGCCCGAGGCGGCGCAGGGCCCCAGCATTTT,CAWSVARGGAGPQHF
TRBJ2-1,few,-,TRBV4-3,TGCGCCAGCAGCCCACATATTCAGGGGCCGTACAATGAGCAGTTCTTC,CASSPHIQGPYNEQFF
TRBJ2-2,-,-,TRBV28,TGTGCCAGCAGTCTAGCCCTCGGGGTCGGGGAGCTGTTTTTT,CASSLALGVGELFF
TRBJ2-7,-,TRBD1,TRBV5-6,TGTGCCAGCAGCCCGGGGACAGTCTACGAGCAGTACTTC,CASSPGTVYEQYF
TRBJ1-1,few,-,TRBV12-3/TRBV12-4,TGTGCCAGCAGTCTCGGACCGAACACTGAAGCTTTCTTT,CASSLGPNTEAFF
TRBJ2-7,-,TRBD1,TRBV5-1,TGCGCCAGCAGCTCACAGACAGGGTCGACCTACGAGCAGTACTTC,CASSSQTGSTYEQYF
TRBJ1-3,-,-,TRBV6-5,TGTGCCAGCAGGCAGGGAGTTGGAAACACCATATATTTT,CASRQGVGNTIYF
TRBJ1-5,-,-,TRBV12-3/TRBV12-4,TGTGCCAGCAGCCAAGGGGAACATCAGCCCCAGCATTTT,CASSQGEHQPQHF
TRBJ1-4,-,-,TRBV3-1/TRBV3-2,TGTGCCAGCAGCCCTGGGTTAGCCGAAAAACTGTTTTTT,CASSPGLAEKLFF
TRBJ1-5,-,-,TRBV12-3/TRBV12-4,TGTGCCAGCAGTTTTTCGGGGGGTCAGCCCCAGCATTTT,CASSFSGGQPQHF
TRBJ1-2,-,-,TRBV28,TGTGCCAGCAGTTTCGGCGGGGGGTATGGCTACACCTTC,CASSFGGGYGYTF
TRBJ1-2,-,-,TRBV4-2,TGTGCCAGCAGCCCCTCACAGGGCGAAGGCTACACCTTC,CASSPSQGEGYTF
TRBJ1-4,-,TRBD1,TRBV27,TGTGCCAGCGCATCGACAGGGAGGGGAAAACTGTTTTTT,CASASTGRGKLFF
TRBJ2-7,once,TRBD1,TRBV6-1,TGTGCCAGCAGTGACGTCGGGACAGCCTCCTACGAGCAGTACTTC,CASSDVGTASYEQYF
TRBJ1-1,once,-,TRBV27,TGTGCCAGCAGCGAGGGGACTGAAGCTTTCTTT,CASSEGTEAFF
TRBJ2-1,-,-,TRBV11-3,TGTGCCAGCAGCTTAGGTAGCGCCTGGGAGAATGAGCAGTTCTTC,CASSLGSAWENEQFF
TRBJ2-7,once,-,TRBV7-8,TGTGCCAGCAGCTCTGGAACAGGGTATCCCTACGAGCAGTACTTC,CASSSGTGYPYEQYF
TRBJ1-5,once,-,TRBV24-1,TGTGCCACAGGGGGTGGCAATCAGCCCCAGCATTTT,CATGGGNQPQHF
TRBJ2-1,-,-,TRBV27,TGTGCCAGCAGTTTGGCAGGGTACAATGAGCAGTTCTTC,CASSLAGYNEQFF
TRBJ1-1,-,-,TRBV19,TGTGCCAGTAGTATTTGGGGCAGGTTTATGAACACTGAAGCTTTCTTT,CASSIWGRFMNTEAFF
TRBJ2-2,once,TRBD1,TRBV7-3,TGTGCCAGCAGCGTAATGGGACAGGGGTCCGGGGAGCTGTTTTTT,CASSVMGQGSGELFF
TRBJ2-7,-,TRBD1,TRBV10-3,TGTGCCATACTAACCGGGACAGACGAGCAGTACTTC,CAILTGTDEQYF
TRBJ1-3,-,-,TRBV7-9,TGTGCCAGCAGCTTAGTAGCTCTTACTGGAAACACCATATATTTT,CASSLVALTGNTIYF
TRBJ2-7,few,TRBD1,TRBV3-1/TRBV3-2,TGTGCCAGCAGCCGGGACAGACACTCCTACGAGCAGTACTTC,CASSRDRHSYEQYF
TRBJ1-3,many,TRBD1,TRBV7-6,TGTGCCAGCAGCTTAGTCCTACAGGGGTCTGGAAACACCATATATTTT,CASSLVLQGSGNTIYF
TRBJ1-1,-,-,TRBV5-1,TGCGCCAGCACGGACAGCCTGAACACTGAAGCTTTCTTT,CASTDSLNTEAFF
TRBJ2-1,-,-,TRBV6-5,TGTGCCAGCACCCTCCCCAGTGGGTACAATGAGCAGTTCTTC,CASTLPSGYNEQFF
TRBJ2-5,-,TRBD1,TRBV7-2,TGTGCCAGCAGCCTCAGAGGAGGCGGACAGGGGGGGGAGACCCAGTACTTC,CASSLRGGGQGGETQYF
TRBJ1-2,-,TRBD1,TRBV11-2,TGTGCCAGCAGCTACACAGGGACAGGCTATGGCTACACCTTC,CASSYTGTGYGYTF